This TCR beta chain was recovered during a study of graft-versus-host responses after intestinal transplantation. Germline CDR1 LNHDA, CDR2 SQIVND (reference sequence). This CDR3 is 11 amino acids long. V gave up 9 bases and J gave up 2 bases, with 7 bases separating them. Concerning this clone: Its specificity is unknown.

Assay used: immunoSEQ multiplex PCR; TCRdb lists only in-frame clones, some missing. The data contain about 70,000 clones, roughly 91% of them singletons. The source was unstimulated CD8+ T cells sorted from spleen or lymph node cells, collected before intestinal transplant. The rearrangement joins TRBV19 to TRBJ1-1; D call uncertain. The TCR was taken from a human donor who received an intestinal transplant. The CDR3 DNA is TGTGCCAGCGCGGAAAACACTGAAGCTTTCTTT. Protein: CASAENTEAFF.